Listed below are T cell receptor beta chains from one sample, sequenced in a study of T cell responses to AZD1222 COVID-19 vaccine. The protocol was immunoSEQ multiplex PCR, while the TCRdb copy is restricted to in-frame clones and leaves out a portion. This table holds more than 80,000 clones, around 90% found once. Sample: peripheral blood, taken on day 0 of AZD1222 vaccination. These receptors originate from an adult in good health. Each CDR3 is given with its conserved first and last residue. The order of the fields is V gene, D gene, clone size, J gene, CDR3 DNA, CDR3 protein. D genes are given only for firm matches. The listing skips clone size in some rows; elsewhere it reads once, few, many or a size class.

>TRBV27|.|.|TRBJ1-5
TGTGCCAGCAGTTTCTCCGGTCAGCCCCAGCATTTT
CASSFSGQPQHF
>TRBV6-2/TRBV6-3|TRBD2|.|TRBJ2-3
TGTGCCAGCAGTTACGAGGCGGGAGCCGAAAAGGCAGATACGCAGTATTTT
CASSYEAGAEKADTQYF
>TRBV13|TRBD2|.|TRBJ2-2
TGTGCCAGCAGCCTCCTAGCGGGAGTGACCGGGGAGCTGTTTTTT
CASSLLAGVTGELFF
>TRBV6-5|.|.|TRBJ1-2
TGTGCCAGCAGTCAGAATAACTATGGCTACACCTTC
CASSQNNYGYTF
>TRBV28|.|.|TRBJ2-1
TGTGCCATCTCGGAGGGCCTATCATCCTACAATGAGCAGTTCTTC
CAISEGLSSYNEQFF
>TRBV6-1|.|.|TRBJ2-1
TGTGCCAGCAGTGAATCGAGCGACTCCTACAATGAGCAGTTCTTC
CASSESSDSYNEQFF
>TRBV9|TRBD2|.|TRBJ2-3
TGTGCCAGCAGCGAAAGCGGGAGAGGGACAGATACGCAGTATTTT
CASSESGRGTDTQYF
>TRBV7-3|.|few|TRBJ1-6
TGTGCCAGCAGCGTCAATGGTGCGGAGAATTCACCCCTCCACTTT
CASSVNGAENSPLHF
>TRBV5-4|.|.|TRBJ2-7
TGTGCCAGCAGCTACAGTGGATCCTACGAGCAGTACTTC
CASSYSGSYEQYF
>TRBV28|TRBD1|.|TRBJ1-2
TGTGCCAGCAAGTCCGGGACAGTCTACGGCTACACCTTC
CASKSGTVYGYTF